This T cell receptor (beta chain) was identified in a study of blood T cell repertoires in COVID-19. Study-wide background: PBMCs, B-cell-depleted T cells, or T cells provided the cDNA or gDNA that made up the material.

Each recovered donor of Cohort 3 presented with two negative PCRs, clearance, or symptom resolution. Germline lookup yields CDR1 SGHRS and CDR2 YFSETQ. The CDR3 length is 15 residues. The trim removed 4 bases at V and 7 bases at J, leaving 7 bases unmatched. The data were produced by immunoSEQ multiplex PCR, yet TCRdb's version contains in-frame clones alone and is incomplete. The sample includes fewer than 200,000 clones, roughly 84% of them seen just once. The receptor was isolated from a man aged 60 to 69 who had recovered from COVID-19. The J gene is TRBJ1-5, the V gene TRBV5-1; 11 positions match TRBD1. The sample consisted of PBMCs or T cells enriched from blood (not recorded which). The chain's CDR3 is CASSPGQGAYQPQHF. The CDR3 nucleotides read TGCGCCAGCAGCCCTGGACAGGGGGCTTACCAGCCCCAGCATTTT.